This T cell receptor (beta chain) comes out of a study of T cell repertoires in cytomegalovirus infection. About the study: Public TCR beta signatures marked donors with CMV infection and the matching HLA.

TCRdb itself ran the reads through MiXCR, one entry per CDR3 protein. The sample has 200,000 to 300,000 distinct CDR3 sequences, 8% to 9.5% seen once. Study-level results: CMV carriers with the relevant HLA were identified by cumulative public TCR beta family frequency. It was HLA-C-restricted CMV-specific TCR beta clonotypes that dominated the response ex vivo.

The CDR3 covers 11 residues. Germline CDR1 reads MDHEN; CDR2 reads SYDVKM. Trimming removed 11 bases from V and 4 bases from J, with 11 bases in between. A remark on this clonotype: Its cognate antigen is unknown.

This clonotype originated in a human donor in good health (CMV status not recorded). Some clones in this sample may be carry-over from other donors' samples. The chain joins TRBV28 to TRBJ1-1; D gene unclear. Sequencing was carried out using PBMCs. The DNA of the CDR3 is TGTGCCTCAGCGGGCACCACTGAAGCTTTCTTT. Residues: CASAGTTEAFF.